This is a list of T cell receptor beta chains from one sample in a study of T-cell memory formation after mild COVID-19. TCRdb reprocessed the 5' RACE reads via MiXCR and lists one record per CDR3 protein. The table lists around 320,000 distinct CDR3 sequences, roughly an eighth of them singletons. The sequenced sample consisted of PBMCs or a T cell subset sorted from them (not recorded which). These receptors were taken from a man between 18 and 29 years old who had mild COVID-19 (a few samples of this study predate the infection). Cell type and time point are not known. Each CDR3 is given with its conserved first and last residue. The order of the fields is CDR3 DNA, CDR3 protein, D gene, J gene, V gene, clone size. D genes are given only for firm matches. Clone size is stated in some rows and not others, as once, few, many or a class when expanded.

CDR3nt: TGTGCCAGCAGCTCCAGACTGGACATCCTCTTCCAAGCCTACACCTTC; CDR3aa: CASSSRLDILFQAYTF; d_gene: NA; j_gene: TRBJ1-2; v_gene: TRBV7-8; abundance: NA
CDR3nt: TGTGCCAGCAGCCAAGGGGCACAGATGAATCAGCCCCAGCATTTT; CDR3aa: CASSQGAQMNQPQHF; d_gene: NA; j_gene: TRBJ1-5; v_gene: TRBV3-1; abundance: few
CDR3nt: TGTGCCAGCAGCTTAGATCTTGCGGGGGGGCCAGGGAATGAGCAGTTCTTC; CDR3aa: CASSLDLAGGPGNEQFF; d_gene: TRBD2; j_gene: TRBJ2-1; v_gene: TRBV7-9; abundance: NA
CDR3nt: TGTGCCGTCCGGGACAGGGGTCACGATGAGCAGTTCTTC; CDR3aa: CAVRDRGHDEQFF; d_gene: TRBD1; j_gene: TRBJ2-1; v_gene: TRBV2; abundance: NA
CDR3nt: TGTGCCACCAGTGATGAGACCGCGGGTCAGCCCCAGCATTTT; CDR3aa: CATSDETAGQPQHF; d_gene: NA; j_gene: TRBJ1-5; v_gene: TRBV24-1; abundance: NA
CDR3nt: TGCGCCAGCAGCTTTCAGCTAGACTCTGGAAACACCATATATTTT; CDR3aa: CASSFQLDSGNTIYF; d_gene: NA; j_gene: TRBJ1-3; v_gene: TRBV4-1; abundance: few
CDR3nt: TGCAGTGCCACTTTTGGGGGGAACACTGAAGCTTTCTTT; CDR3aa: CSATFGGNTEAFF; d_gene: NA; j_gene: TRBJ1-1; v_gene: TRBV20-1; abundance: NA
CDR3nt: TGTGCCAGTAGAAAAAGAGGACAGGACAATGAGCAGTTCTTC; CDR3aa: CASRKRGQDNEQFF; d_gene: TRBD1; j_gene: TRBJ2-1; v_gene: TRBV19; abundance: NA
CDR3nt: TGTGCCAGCAGTCTCGGGAGGGGTCAGCCCCAGCATTTT; CDR3aa: CASSLGRGQPQHF; d_gene: NA; j_gene: TRBJ1-5; v_gene: TRBV12-3/TRBV12-4; abundance: few
CDR3nt: TGTGCCAGCAGCCAAGAAGGTCGTTCACCCCTCCACTTT; CDR3aa: CASSQEGRSPLHF; d_gene: NA; j_gene: TRBJ1-6; v_gene: TRBV3-1; abundance: NA
CDR3nt: TGTGCTAGTGGTTTAGGGGACAGGGGGTTCTACGAGCAGTACTTC; CDR3aa: CASGLGDRGFYEQYF; d_gene: TRBD1; j_gene: TRBJ2-7; v_gene: TRBV12-5; abundance: few
CDR3nt: TGCAGTGCTAGAGTTGCGGGGGCTGGAAACACCATATATTTT; CDR3aa: CSARVAGAGNTIYF; d_gene: NA; j_gene: TRBJ1-3; v_gene: TRBV20-1; abundance: few
CDR3nt: TGTGCCAGCAGCTCAAAGGACAGGACCTTTTCGAAGACTTTCTTT; CDR3aa: CASSSKDRTFSKTFF; d_gene: TRBD1; j_gene: TRBJ1-1; v_gene: TRBV7-9; abundance: NA
CDR3nt: TGTGCCAGCAGCAACCGGGACAGGATGACCGGGGAGCTGTTTTTT; CDR3aa: CASSNRDRMTGELFF; d_gene: TRBD1; j_gene: TRBJ2-2; v_gene: TRBV7-2; abundance: many
CDR3nt: TGTGCCAGCAGCTTGGAGGGGTCCCCCCGGATTCGCTATGGCTACACCTTC; CDR3aa: CASSLEGSPRIRYGYTF; d_gene: NA; j_gene: TRBJ1-2; v_gene: TRBV5-6; abundance: few
CDR3nt: TGTGCCAGTAGTGGCGGGGCGCGGGGTTCACCCCTCCACTTT; CDR3aa: CASSGGARGSPLHF; d_gene: NA; j_gene: TRBJ1-6; v_gene: TRBV19; abundance: many
CDR3nt: TGTGCCACCAGCAATGATATTAACTATGGCTACACCTTC; CDR3aa: CATSNDINYGYTF; d_gene: NA; j_gene: TRBJ1-2; v_gene: TRBV15; abundance: NA
CDR3nt: TGCGCCAGCAGCCAAGAGCGAGCGGGGGCCCAGACCCAGTACTTC; CDR3aa: CASSQERAGAQTQYF; d_gene: TRBD2; j_gene: TRBJ2-5; v_gene: TRBV4-3; abundance: few
CDR3nt: TGTGCCAGCAGTTACCCAGGGCCTGGAAACACCATATATTTT; CDR3aa: CASSYPGPGNTIYF; d_gene: NA; j_gene: TRBJ1-3; v_gene: TRBV6-5; abundance: NA
CDR3nt: TGCGCCAGCAGCCCACGACTAAGCCAGACCCAGTACTTC; CDR3aa: CASSPRLSQTQYF; d_gene: NA; j_gene: TRBJ2-5; v_gene: TRBV4-1; abundance: few
CDR3nt: TGCAGCGTTGGGAGGTCGGACAGGGGAGGTGGCTACACCTTC; CDR3aa: CSVGRSDRGGGYTF; d_gene: TRBD1; j_gene: TRBJ1-2; v_gene: TRBV29-1; abundance: NA
CDR3nt: TGTGCCAGCAGTCCAGGGCCTCAGAACACTGAAGCTTTCTTT; CDR3aa: CASSPGPQNTEAFF; d_gene: NA; j_gene: TRBJ1-1; v_gene: TRBV25-1; abundance: NA
CDR3nt: TGTGCCAGCAGTCCACCCCCAGGGTACTATGGCTACACCTTC; CDR3aa: CASSPPPGYYGYTF; d_gene: NA; j_gene: TRBJ1-2; v_gene: TRBV6-1; abundance: NA
CDR3nt: TGTGCCAGCAGCATAGGGGCAGGGGGCGCTGACTATGGCTACACCTTC; CDR3aa: CASSIGAGGADYGYTF; d_gene: TRBD1; j_gene: TRBJ1-2; v_gene: TRBV7-9; abundance: NA
CDR3nt: TGTGCCAGCAGCTCCAACATATACTACGAGCAGTACTTC; CDR3aa: CASSSNIYYEQYF; d_gene: NA; j_gene: TRBJ2-7; v_gene: TRBV7-2; abundance: NA